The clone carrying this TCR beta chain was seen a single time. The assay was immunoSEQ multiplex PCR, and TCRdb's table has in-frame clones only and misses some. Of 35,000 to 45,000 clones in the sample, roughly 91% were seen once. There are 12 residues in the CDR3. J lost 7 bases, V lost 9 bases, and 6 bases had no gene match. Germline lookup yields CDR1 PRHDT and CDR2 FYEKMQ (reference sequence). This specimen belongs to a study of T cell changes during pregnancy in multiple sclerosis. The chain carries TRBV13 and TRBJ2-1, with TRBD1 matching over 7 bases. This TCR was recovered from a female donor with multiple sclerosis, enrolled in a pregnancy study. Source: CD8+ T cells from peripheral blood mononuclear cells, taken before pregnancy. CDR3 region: CASSAGGNEQFF. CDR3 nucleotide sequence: TGTGCCAGTAGCGCAGGGGGAAATGAGCAGTTCTTC.